Below are 21 T cell receptor beta chains sequenced from a single sample in a study of CD8 T cells in ankylosing spondylitis. These receptors have no known antigen. Each CDR3 protein gets one entry after TCRdb re-called the 5' RACE reads with MiXCR. The data hold about 440,000 distinct CDR3 sequences, with over 15% observed a single time. Study results and limitations: Blood of patients with ankylosing spondylitis appeared to be characterized by a TCR beta motif of several highly homologous variants.

Sequenced: blood, either unsorted or a sorted T cell fraction (not recorded which). The receptor set was obtained from a male donor with ankylosing spondylitis.

This clonotype was picked up a small number of times. V gene TRBV4-1 combines with J gene TRBJ1-1, with D possibly TRBD1 on 6 matching bases. The CDR3 extends over 14 amino acids. Germline V CDR1 and CDR2: MGHRA, YSYEKL. Deletions cut 3 bases from V and 4 bases from J, with 12 bases between. As DNA, the CDR3 is TGCGCCAGCAGCCAGGGGGACATGTCCACTGAAGCTTTCTTT. Translation gives CASSQGDMSTEAFF.

The chain carries TRBV7-9 and TRBJ1-2, with a tentative D call TRBD1 (6 bases). Per the germline V gene, CDR1 is SEHNR and CDR2 is FQNEAQ (reference sequence). This CDR3 is 15 amino acids long. The V gene lost 5 bases and the J gene lost 3 bases, with 16 bases spanning the gap. The CDR3, as DNA: TGTGCCAGCAGCGTAGAAGGGGGGCGCTACTATGGCTACACCTTC. Translating it yields CASSVEGGRYYGYTF.

The gene calls are TRBV5-1 and TRBJ2-6; TRBD2 aligns across 7 bases. The V and J ends lost 0 bases and 0 bases, in that order; junction bases with no gene match: 9. The CDR3 sequence is 19 residues long. The germline gives CDR1 SGHRS, CDR2 YFSETQ. The CDR3 nucleotides are TGCGCCAGCAGCTTGGCCTTAGCGGGTATACGCTCTGGGGCCAACGTCCTGACTTTC. Encoded protein: CASSLALAGIRSGANVLTF. Variable domain in full (rest from reference TRBV5-1 and TRBJ2-6): KAGVTQTPRYLIKTRGQQVTLSCSPISGHRSVSWYQQTPGQGLQFLFEYFSETQRNKGNFPGRFSGRQFSNSRSEMNVSTLELGDSALYLCASSLALAGIRSGANVLTFGAGSRLTVL.

There are a few counts of this clonotype. The chain links TRBV14 to TRBJ1-6; 7 nucleotides agree with TRBD1. J gave up 6 bases and V 3 bases, and 8 bases lay outside the gene matches. Germline values: CDR1 SGHDN, CDR2 FVKESK. The CDR3 runs to 16 residues. The chain's CDR3 is CASSQRQGFGNSPLHF. The CDR3 bases are TGTGCCAGCAGCCAGAGACAGGGATTCGGTAATTCACCCCTCCACTTT.

The chain uses TRBV7-2 and TRBJ2-3; 8 bases align to TRBD1. V lost 1 base and J lost 1; bases outside the gene matches: 7. From germline, CDR1 is SGHTA and CDR2 FQGNSA. The CDR3 contains 17 residues. The CDR3 loop reads CASSLGGQGWGTDTQYF. In nucleotides, the CDR3 is TGTGCCAGCAGCTTAGGCGGACAGGGCTGGGGCACAGATACGCAGTATTTT.

The chain combines TRBV10-3 with TRBJ2-7; D gene ambiguous. V lost 8 bases and J lost 7, with 21 bases in between. CDR1 is ENHRY, CDR2 SYGVKD, per germline. CDR3 size: 14 residues. Here the CDR3 DNA reads TGTGCCATCTGTGCAGGACCGACGTGGGAAGAGCAGTACTTC. Translated: CAICAGPTWEEQYF.

This clonotype has only a few counts. The chain joins TRBV20-1 to TRBJ2-3; D uncertain. V shed 6 bases and J shed 0 bases, with 13 bases lying between them. The CDR3 length is 14 residues. Germline V gives CDR1 DFQATT, CDR2 SNEGSKA (reference sequence). The CDR3 sequence: CSATGVGSTDTQYF. CDR3 DNA sequence: TGCAGTGCAACTGGGGTAGGAAGCACAGATACGCAGTATTTT.

Ten or more counts support this clonotype. CDR3 amino acids: CASSQGTGANTGELFF. In DNA, the CDR3 is TGTGCCAGCAGCCAAGGGACAGGGGCGAACACCGGGGAGCTGTTTTTT. The chain recombines TRBV9 with TRBJ2-2; 10 bases agree with TRBD1. J was trimmed by 0 bases and V by 4 bases; bases with no gene match: 3. Germline-derived CDR1 and CDR2 are SGDLS and YYNGEE. CDR3 length equals 16 residues.

This clonotype was counted a few times. The V call is TRBV12-3 or TRBV12-4, the J call TRBJ1-2; 12 positions match TRBD1. The CDR3 has 16 residues. V was pared by 5 bases and J by 2 bases, with 6 bases of the junction left unmatched. In DNA form, the CDR3 reads TGTGCCAGCAGTCCTATGGGGACAGGGGGCAACTATGGCTACACCTTC. This sequence encodes CASSPMGTGGNYGYTF.

This clonotype was detected only a few times. The chain recombines TRBV2 with TRBJ2-7, with D uncertain. The length of the CDR3 is 15 residues. Deletions cut 2 bases from V and 6 bases from J, with 17 bases between. In germline, CDR1 is SNHLY, CDR2 FYNNEI. This CDR3 is CASSESRGKSSEQYF. CDR3 DNA sequence: TGTGCCAGCAGTGAATCTAGAGGCAAGTCGTCCGAGCAGTACTTC.

There are many counts of this clonotype. A junction boundary mismatches the germline segment, possibly from a read error. The chain couples TRBV7-9 to TRBJ2-3; D gene uncertain. CDR3 length: 13 amino acids. From germline, CDR1 is SEHNR and CDR2 FQNEAQ (reference sequence). The DNA for the CDR3 is TGCGCCAGCAGCTTGGGTCTGACAGATACGCAGTATTTT. Its protein is CASSLGLTDTQYF.

This clonotype was seen a handful of times. This chain uses TRBV5-1 with TRBJ1-2; 7 bases agree with TRBD1. The germline V gene encodes CDR1 SGHRS and CDR2 YFSETQ. This CDR3 has 14 amino acids. The ends lost 4 bases at V and 0 bases at J; junction bases unmatched: 3. The CDR3 DNA sequence: TGCGCCAGCAGCCCGGGACAGACTAACTATGGCTACACCTTC. This sequence encodes CASSPGQTNYGYTF.

The gene calls are TRBV28 and TRBJ1-6; D is perhaps TRBD1 (6 bases). The CDR3 is 12 residues long. V was shortened by 3 bases and J by 14 bases, with 11 bases between the two germline ends. The germline V gene encodes CDR1 MDHEN and CDR2 SYDVKM. CDR3 DNA: TGTGCCAGCAGTTTCGGGACATCAACCCTCCACTTT. Protein product: CASSFGTSTLHF.

This clonotype was observed a handful of times. The rearrangement joins TRBV7-6 to TRBJ1-4; D may be TRBD1 (5 bases). The CDR3 consists of 17 residues. Germline CDR1 reads SGHVS; CDR2 reads FNYEAQ. Trimming removed 2 bases at V and 0 bases at J, with 13 bases between. The CDR3 DNA follows: TGTGCCAGCAGCTTATCAGGGACCCATGCAACTAATGAAAAACTGTTTTTT. It translates to CASSLSGTHATNEKLFF.

The chain joins TRBV7-9 to TRBJ2-2, with D uncertain. Deletions cut 5 bases from V and 6 bases from J, with 10 bases between. CDR1 and CDR2 from the germline V gene are SEHNR and FQNEAQ (reference sequence). The CDR3 has 13 residues. The CDR3 is CASSARTSGELFF. In DNA, the CDR3 is TGTGCCAGCAGCGCCAGAACGTCCGGGGAGCTGTTTTTT.

A few counts support this clonotype. V gene TRBV29-1 combines with J gene TRBJ2-1; TRBD1 agrees at 9 bases. The CDR3 sequence is 13 residues long. CDR1 and CDR2 from the germline V gene are SQVTM and ANQGSEA. V shed 4 bases, J shed 9 bases, and the junction held 7 bases outside the gene matches. The CDR3 protein is CSVAGTGSAEQFF. The DNA of the CDR3 is TGCAGCGTTGCCGGGACAGGGTCGGCTGAGCAGTTCTTC.

The V gene is TRBV12-3 or TRBV12-4, the J gene TRBJ1-4, with D perhaps matching TRBD1 (6 bases). This CDR3 has 12 amino acids. V dropped 2 bases and J dropped 13 bases, with 11 bases sitting between them. CDR3 residues: CASSLRGGGLFF. CDR3 sequence (DNA): TGTGCCAGCAGTTTAAGGGGGGGGGGACTGTTTTTT.

A few counts support this clonotype. The CDR3 protein is CATSGTGGPNDTDTQYF. Written as DNA, the CDR3 is TGTGCCACCAGTGGGACGGGAGGGCCGAACGACACAGATACGCAGTATTTT. The J gene is TRBJ2-3, the V gene TRBV24-1, with TRBD2 identical over 8 bases. The CDR3 contains 17 residues. Trimming took 5 bases from V and 2 from J; bases not matched to a gene: 11. Germline-derived CDR1 and CDR2 are KGHDR and SFDVKD.

This clonotype has just a few counts. The V and J genes are TRBV29-1 and TRBJ2-1, with a possible D match to TRBD2 (5 bases). V shed 3 bases and J shed 6 bases, with 6 bases lying between them. Germline loops: CDR1 SQVTM, CDR2 ANQGSEA. The CDR3 runs 11 residues. CDR3 bases: TGCAGCGTTGATAGCGTCAATGAGCAGTTCTTC. Residues: CSVDSVNEQFF.

V usage is TRBV7-9 and J usage is TRBJ1-4, with D perhaps TRBD1 (5 bases). The V end lost 0 bases, the J end lost 4 bases, and 12 bases lay between the germline ends. In germline, CDR1 is SEHNR, CDR2 FQNEAQ (reference sequence). CDR3 length equals 16 residues. The CDR3, as DNA: TGTGCCAGCAGCTTAGCGCACGGGGGTATTAATGAAAAACTGTTTTTT. Amino acid sequence: CASSLAHGGINEKLFF.

The V gene is TRBV12-3 or TRBV12-4, the J gene TRBJ2-2; unclear D gene. The CDR3 extends over 16 amino acids. The V end was cut by 3 bases, the J end by 4 bases, with 15 bases between. The CDR3 bases are TGTGCCAGCAGTTTTGGGTACCTCCCGGGCACCGGGGAGCTGTTTTTT. This gives the protein CASSFGYLPGTGELFF.